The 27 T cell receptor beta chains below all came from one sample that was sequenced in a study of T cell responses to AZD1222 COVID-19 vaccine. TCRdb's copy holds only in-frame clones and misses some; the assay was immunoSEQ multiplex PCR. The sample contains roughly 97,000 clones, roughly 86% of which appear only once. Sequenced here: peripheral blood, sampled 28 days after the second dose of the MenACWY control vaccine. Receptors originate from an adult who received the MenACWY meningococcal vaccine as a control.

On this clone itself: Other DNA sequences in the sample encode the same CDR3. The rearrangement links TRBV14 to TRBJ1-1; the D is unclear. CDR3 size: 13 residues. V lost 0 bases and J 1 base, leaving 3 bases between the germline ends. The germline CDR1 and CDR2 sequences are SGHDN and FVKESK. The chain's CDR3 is CASSQDQNTEAFF. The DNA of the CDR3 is TGTGCCAGCAGCCAAGACCAGAACACTGAAGCTTTCTTT.

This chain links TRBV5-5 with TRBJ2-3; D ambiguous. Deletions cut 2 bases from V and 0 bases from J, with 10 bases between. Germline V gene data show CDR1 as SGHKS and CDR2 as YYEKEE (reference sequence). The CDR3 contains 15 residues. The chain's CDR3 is CASSFRVSSTDTQYF. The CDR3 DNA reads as TGTGCCAGCAGCTTTCGAGTTTCTAGCACAGATACGCAGTATTTT.

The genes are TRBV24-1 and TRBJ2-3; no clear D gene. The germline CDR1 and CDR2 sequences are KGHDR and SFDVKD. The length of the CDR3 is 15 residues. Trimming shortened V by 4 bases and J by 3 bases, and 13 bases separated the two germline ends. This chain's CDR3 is CATSDNKKRTDTQYF. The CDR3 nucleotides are TGTGCCACCAGTGACAATAAAAAGAGGACAGATACGCAGTATTTT.

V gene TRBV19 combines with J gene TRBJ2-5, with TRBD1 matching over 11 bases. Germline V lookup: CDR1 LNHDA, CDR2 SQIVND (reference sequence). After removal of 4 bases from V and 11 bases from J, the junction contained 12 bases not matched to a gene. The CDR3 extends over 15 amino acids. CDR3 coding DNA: TGTGCCAGTAGTACTTCAGGACAGGGGGCCTACCCTCAGTACTTC. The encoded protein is CASSTSGQGAYPQYF.

In nucleotides, the CDR3 is TGTGCCAGCAGTTACTCCAGGCTGATTAATTCACCCCTCCACTTT. Amino acids: CASSYSRLINSPLHF. The chain uses TRBV6-5 and TRBJ1-6; D gene unclear. The germline gives CDR1 MNHEY, CDR2 SVGAGI. Trimming cost V 0 bases and J 6 bases, with 9 bases left between them. The CDR3 sequence is 15 residues long.

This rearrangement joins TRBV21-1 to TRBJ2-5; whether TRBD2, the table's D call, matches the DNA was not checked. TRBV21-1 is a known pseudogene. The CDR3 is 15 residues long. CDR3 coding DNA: TGTGCCAGCAGCAAACCCCGGGACGGCGGGAGGACCCAGTACTTC. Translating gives CASSKPRDGGRTQYF.

The CDR3 DNA follows: TGTGCCAGCAGCTTAATCGCGGACAGGGCCTACGAGCAGTACTTC. This gives the protein CASSLIADRAYEQYF. The V call is TRBV7-6, the J call TRBJ2-7; 8 bases match TRBD1. The CDR3 spans 15 residues. J was trimmed by 2 bases and V by 2 bases; bases with no gene match: 5. Germline CDR1 reads SGHVS; CDR2 reads FNYEAQ.

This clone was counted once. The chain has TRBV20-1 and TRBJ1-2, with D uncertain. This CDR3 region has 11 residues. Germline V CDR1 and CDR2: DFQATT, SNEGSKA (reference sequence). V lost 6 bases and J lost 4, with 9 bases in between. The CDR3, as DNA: TGCAGTGCACCTTCCCTCTATGGCTACACCTTC. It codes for CSAPSLYGYTF.

CDR3 nucleotide sequence: TGTGCCAGCAGACGGACTAGCGGAGACTACAATGAGCAGTTCTTC. Translated, it gives CASRRTSGDYNEQFF. This rearrangement joins TRBV19 to TRBJ2-1; 10 bases are a match to TRBD2. CDR3 length: 15 amino acids. Germline V CDR1 and CDR2: LNHDA, SQIVND (reference sequence). V lost 9 bases and J lost 3; bases outside the gene matches: 8.

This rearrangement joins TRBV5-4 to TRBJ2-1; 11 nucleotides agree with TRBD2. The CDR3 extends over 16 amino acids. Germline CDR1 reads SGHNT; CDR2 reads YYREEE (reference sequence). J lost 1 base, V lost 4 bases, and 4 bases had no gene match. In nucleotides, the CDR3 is TGTGCCAGCAGCCCGACTAGCGGGGCTTCCTACAATGAGCAGTTCTTC. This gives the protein CASSPTSGASYNEQFF.

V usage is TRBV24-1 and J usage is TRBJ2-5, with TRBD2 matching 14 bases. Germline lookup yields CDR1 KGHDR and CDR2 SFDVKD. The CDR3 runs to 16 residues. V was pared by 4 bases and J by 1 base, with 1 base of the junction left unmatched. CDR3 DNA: TGTGCCACCAGTGAAGGACTAGCGGGGGGCCAAGAGACCCAGTACTTC. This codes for CATSEGLAGGQETQYF.

The chain's CDR3 is CASSQLHRGSNSPLHF. Written as DNA, the CDR3 is TGTGCCAGCAGCCAGCTCCACAGGGGGAGTAATTCACCCCTCCACTTT. The J gene is TRBJ1-6, the V gene TRBV3-1 (or the pseudogene TRBV3-2); 8 bases line up with TRBD1. Looked up from germline, CDR1 is LGHDT and CDR2 is YNNKEL (reference sequence). The junction had 7 bases not matched to a gene; V was cut back by 3 bases and J by 6 bases. The CDR3 has 16 residues.

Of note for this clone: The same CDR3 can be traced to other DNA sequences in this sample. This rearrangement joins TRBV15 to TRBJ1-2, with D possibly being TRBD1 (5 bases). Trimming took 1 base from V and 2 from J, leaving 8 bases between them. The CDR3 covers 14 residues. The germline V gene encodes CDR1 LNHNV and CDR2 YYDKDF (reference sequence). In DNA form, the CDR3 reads TGTGCCACCAGCAGAGGGGACGGGAACTATGGCTACACCTTC. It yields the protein CATSRGDGNYGYTF. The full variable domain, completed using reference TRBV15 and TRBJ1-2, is DAMVIQNPRYQVTQFGKPVTLSCSQTLNHNVMYWYQQKSSQAPKLLFHYYDKDFNNEADTPDNFQSRRPNTSFCFLDIRSPGLGDTAMYLCATSRGDGNYGYTFGSGTRLTVV.

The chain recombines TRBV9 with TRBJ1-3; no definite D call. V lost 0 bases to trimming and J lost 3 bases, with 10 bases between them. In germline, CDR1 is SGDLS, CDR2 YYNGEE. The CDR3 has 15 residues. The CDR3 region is CASSVDGRGGNTIYF. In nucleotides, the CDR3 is TGTGCCAGCAGCGTAGACGGGCGGGGTGGAAACACCATATATTTT.

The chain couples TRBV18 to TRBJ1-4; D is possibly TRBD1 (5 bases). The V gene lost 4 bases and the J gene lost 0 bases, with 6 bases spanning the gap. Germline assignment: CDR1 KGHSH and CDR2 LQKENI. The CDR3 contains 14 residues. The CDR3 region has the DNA TGTGCCAGCTCACAACAGGCAACTAATGAAAAACTGTTTTTT. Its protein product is CASSQQATNEKLFF.

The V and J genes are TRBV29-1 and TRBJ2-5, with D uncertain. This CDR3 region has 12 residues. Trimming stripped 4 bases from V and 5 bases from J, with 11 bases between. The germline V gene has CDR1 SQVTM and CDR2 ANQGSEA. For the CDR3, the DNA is TGCAGCGTTGGCTTAGGTGTCGAGACCCAGTACTTC. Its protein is CSVGLGVETQYF.

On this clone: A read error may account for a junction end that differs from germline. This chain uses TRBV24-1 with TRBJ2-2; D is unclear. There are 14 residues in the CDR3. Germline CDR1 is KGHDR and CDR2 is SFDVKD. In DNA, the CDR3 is TGTGCCACCGGTGAGACCCATAACACCGGGGAGCTGTTTTTT. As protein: CATGETHNTGELFF.

CDR3 nucleotide sequence: TGCGCCAGCAGCCAAGCCCCGGCGGGACAAATTAGCAATCAGCCCCAGCATTTT. It encodes CASSQAPAGQISNQPQHF. The genes are TRBV4-1 and TRBJ1-5; D possibly corresponds to TRBD1 (6 bases). This CDR3 comprises 18 residues. V lost 1 base, J lost 0 bases, and 16 bases lay in between. Germline CDR1 MGHRA, CDR2 YSYEKL.

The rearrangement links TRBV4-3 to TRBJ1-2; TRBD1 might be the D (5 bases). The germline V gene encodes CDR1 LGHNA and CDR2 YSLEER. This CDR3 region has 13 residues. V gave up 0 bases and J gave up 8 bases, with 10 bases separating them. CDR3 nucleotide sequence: TGCGCCAGCAGCCAAGATATGGGGGACGGCTACACCTTC. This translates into CASSQDMGDGYTF.

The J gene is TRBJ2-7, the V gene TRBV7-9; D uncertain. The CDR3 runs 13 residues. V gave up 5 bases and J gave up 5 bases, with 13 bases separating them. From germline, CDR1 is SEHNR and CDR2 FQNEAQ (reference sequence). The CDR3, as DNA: TGTGCCAGCAGCAACCGGTATCTGGACGAGCAGTACTTC. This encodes CASSNRYLDEQYF.

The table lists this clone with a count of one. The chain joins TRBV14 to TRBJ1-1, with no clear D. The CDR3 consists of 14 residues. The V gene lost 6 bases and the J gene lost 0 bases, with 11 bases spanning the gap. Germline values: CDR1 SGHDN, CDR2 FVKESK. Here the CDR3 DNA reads TGTGCCAGCAGTTACGGGAGATTGAACACTGAAGCTTTCTTT. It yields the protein CASSYGRLNTEAFF.

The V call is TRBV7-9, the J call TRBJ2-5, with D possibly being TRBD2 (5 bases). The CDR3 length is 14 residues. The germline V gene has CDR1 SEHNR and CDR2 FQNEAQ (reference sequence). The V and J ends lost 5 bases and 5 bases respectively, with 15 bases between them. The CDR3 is CASSLGSHSETQYF. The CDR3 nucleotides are TGTGCCAGCAGCCTAGGGAGTCATTCGGAGACCCAGTACTTC.

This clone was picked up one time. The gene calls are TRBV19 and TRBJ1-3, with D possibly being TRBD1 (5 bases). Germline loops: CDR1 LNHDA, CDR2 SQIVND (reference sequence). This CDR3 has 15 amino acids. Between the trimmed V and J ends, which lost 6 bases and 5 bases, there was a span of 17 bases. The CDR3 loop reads CASSPREGRRNTIYF. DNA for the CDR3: TGTGCCAGTAGCCCCCGGGAGGGGCGCAGAAACACCATATATTTT.

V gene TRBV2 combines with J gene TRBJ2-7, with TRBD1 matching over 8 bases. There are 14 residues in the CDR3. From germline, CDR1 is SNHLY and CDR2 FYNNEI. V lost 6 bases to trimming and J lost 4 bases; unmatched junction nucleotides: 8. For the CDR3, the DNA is TGTGCCAGCAGCCGACAGGGGACGGAGTACGAGCAGTACTTC. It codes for CASSRQGTEYEQYF. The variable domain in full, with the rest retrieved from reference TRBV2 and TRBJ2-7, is EPEVTQTPSHQVTQMGQEVILRCVPISNHLYFYWYRQILGQKVEFLVSFYNNEISEKSEIFDDQFSVERPDGSNFTLKIRSTKLEDSAMYFCASSRQGTEYEQYFGPGTRLTVT.

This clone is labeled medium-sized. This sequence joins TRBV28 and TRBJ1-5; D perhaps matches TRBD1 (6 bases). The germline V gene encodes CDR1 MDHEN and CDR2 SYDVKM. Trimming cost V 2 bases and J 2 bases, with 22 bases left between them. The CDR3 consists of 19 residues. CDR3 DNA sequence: TGTGCCAGCAGTTTAGGGGGGGCACCGGGGCCCAGGGGCAATCAGCCCCAGCATTTT. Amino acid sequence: CASSLGGAPGPRGNQPQHF.

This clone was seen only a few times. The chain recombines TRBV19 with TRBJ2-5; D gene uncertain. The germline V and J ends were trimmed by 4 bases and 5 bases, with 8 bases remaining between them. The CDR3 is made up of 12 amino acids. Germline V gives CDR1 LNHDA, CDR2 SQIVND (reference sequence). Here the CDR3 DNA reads TGTGCCAGTAGTACGTCTACGGAGACCCAGTACTTC. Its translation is CASSTSTETQYF.

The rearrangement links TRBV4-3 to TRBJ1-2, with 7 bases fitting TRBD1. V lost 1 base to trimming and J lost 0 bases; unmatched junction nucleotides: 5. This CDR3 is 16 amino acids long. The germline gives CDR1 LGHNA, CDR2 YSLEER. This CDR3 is CASSQVVGTANYGYTF. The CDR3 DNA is TGCGCCAGCAGCCAAGTTGTCGGGACAGCTAACTATGGCTACACCTTC.